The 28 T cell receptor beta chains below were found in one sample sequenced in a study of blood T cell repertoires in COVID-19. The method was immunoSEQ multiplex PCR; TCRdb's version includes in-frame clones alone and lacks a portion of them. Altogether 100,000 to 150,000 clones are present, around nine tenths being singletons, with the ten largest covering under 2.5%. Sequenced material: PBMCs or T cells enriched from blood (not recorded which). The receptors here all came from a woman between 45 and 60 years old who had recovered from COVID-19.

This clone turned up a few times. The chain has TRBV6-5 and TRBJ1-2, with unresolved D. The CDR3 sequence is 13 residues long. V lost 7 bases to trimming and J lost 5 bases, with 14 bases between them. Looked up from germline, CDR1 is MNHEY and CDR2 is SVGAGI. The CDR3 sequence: CASTGYRGYGYTF. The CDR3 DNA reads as TGTGCCAGCACTGGATACCGGGGATATGGCTACACCTTC.

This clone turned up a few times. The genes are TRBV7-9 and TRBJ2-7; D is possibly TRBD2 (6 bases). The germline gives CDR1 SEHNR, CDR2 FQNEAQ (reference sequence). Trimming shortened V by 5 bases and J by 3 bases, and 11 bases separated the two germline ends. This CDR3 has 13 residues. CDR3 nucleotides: TGTGCCAGCAGCCCCTCCGGGGGCTACGAGCAGTACTTC. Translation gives CASSPSGGYEQYF.

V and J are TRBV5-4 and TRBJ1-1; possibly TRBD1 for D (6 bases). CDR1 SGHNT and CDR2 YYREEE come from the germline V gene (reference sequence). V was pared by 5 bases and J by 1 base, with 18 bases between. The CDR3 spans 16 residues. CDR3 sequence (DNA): TGTGCCAGCAGTGAAGATACAGGGTTAAGGAACACTGAAGCTTTCTTT. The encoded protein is CASSEDTGLRNTEAFF.

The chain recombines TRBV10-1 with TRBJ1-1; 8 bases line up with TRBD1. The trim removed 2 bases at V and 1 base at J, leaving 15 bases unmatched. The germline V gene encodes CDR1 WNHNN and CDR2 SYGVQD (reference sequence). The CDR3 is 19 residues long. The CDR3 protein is CASSEGARGPLGSNTEAFF. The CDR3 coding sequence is TGCGCCAGCAGTGAGGGGGCCAGGGGGCCGTTGGGGTCGAACACTGAAGCTTTCTTT.

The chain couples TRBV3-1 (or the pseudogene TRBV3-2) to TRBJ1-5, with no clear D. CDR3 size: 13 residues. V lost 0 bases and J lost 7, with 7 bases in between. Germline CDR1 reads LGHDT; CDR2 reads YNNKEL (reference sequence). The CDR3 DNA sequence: TGTGCCAGCAGCCAAGATTCGGGGCAGCCCCAGCATTTT. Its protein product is CASSQDSGQPQHF.

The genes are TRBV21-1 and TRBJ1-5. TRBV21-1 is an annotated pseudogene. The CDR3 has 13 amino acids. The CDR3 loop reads CASDSTGNQPQHF. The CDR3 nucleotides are TGTGCCAGCGACTCCACGGGCAATCAGCCCCAGCATTTT.

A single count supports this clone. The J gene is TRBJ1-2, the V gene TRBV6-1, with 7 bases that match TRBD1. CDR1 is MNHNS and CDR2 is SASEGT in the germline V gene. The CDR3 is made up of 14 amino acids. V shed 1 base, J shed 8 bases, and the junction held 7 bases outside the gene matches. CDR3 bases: TGTGCCAGCAGTGAAGTAAGGGGGCCACTCGGCTACACCTTC. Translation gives CASSEVRGPLGYTF.

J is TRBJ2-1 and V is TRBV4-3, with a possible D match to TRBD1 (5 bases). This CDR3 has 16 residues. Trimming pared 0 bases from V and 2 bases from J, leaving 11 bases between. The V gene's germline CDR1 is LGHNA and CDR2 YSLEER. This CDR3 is CASSQDWAGTYNEQFF. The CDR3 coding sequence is TGCGCCAGCAGCCAAGATTGGGCAGGGACCTACAATGAGCAGTTCTTC.

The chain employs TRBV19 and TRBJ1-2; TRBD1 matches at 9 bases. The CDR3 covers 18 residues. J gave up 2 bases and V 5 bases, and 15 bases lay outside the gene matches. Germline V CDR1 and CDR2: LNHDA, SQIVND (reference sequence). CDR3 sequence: CASSPSPGTGFGNYGYTF. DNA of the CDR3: TGTGCCAGTAGTCCAAGTCCCGGGACAGGGTTCGGGAACTATGGCTACACCTTC.

The DNA of the CDR3 is TGTGCCAGCAGCCCCGGGACTACCTACAATGAGCAGTTCTTC. This translates into CASSPGTTYNEQFF. The chain uses TRBV6-2 or TRBV6-3 and TRBJ2-1; 7 bases line up with TRBD2. This CDR3 is built from 14 residues. The V and J ends lost 6 bases and 2 bases, in that order; junction bases with no gene match: 4. Germline V gives CDR1 MNHEY, CDR2 SVGEGT.

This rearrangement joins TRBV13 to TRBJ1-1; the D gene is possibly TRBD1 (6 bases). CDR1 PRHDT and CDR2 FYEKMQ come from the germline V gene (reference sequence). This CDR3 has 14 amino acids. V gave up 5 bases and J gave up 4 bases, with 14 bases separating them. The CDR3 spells CASSTRTVGTEAFF. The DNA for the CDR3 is TGTGCCAGCAGCACCCGGACAGTGGGCACTGAAGCTTTCTTT.

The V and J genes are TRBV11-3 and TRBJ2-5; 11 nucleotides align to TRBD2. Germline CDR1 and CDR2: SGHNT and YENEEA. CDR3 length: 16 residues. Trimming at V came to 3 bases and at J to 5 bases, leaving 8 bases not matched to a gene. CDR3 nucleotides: TGTGCCAGCAGCTTCTGGGGACTAGCGGCCTCGGAGACCCAGTACTTC. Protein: CASSFWGLAASETQYF.

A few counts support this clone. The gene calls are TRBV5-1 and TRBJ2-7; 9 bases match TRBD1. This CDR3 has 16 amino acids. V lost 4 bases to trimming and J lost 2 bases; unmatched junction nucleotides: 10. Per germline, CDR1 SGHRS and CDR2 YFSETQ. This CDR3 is CASSPLRTGAAYEQYF. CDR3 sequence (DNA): TGCGCCAGCAGCCCCCTACGGACAGGGGCTGCCTACGAGCAGTACTTC.

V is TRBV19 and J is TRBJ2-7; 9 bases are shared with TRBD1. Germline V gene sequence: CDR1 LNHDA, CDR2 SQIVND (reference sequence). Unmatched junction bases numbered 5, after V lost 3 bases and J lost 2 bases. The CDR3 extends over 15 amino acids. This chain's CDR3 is CASSILGQGPYEQYF. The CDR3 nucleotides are TGTGCCAGTAGTATCTTGGGACAGGGACCCTACGAGCAGTACTTC.

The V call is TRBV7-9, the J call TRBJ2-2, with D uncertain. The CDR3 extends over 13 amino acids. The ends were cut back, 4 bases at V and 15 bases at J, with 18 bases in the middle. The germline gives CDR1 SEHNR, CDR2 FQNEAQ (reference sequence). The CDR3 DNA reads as TGTGCCAGCAGCTCCCCCCTCCCGACGGGTTTGTTTTTT. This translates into CASSSPLPTGLFF.

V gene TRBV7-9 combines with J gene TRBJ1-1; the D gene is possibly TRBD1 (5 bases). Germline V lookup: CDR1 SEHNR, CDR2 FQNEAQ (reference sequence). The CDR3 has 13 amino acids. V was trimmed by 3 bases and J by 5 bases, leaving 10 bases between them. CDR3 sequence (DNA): TGTGCCAGCAGCTTCTCCCGACAGACTGAAGCTTTCTTT. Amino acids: CASSFSRQTEAFF. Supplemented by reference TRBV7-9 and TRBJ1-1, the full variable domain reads DTGVSQNPRHKITKRGQNVTFRCDPISEHNRLYWYRQTLGQGPEFLTYFQNEAQLEKSRLLSDRFSAERPKGSFSTLEIQRTEQGDSAMYLCASSFSRQTEAFFGQGTRLTVV.

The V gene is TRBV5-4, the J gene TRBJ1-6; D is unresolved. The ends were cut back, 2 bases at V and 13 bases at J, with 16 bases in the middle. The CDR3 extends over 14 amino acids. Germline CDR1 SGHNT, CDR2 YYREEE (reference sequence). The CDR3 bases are TGTGCCAGCAGCTTAGAGGGCGGGGTCCGGCCCCTCCACTTT. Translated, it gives CASSLEGGVRPLHF.

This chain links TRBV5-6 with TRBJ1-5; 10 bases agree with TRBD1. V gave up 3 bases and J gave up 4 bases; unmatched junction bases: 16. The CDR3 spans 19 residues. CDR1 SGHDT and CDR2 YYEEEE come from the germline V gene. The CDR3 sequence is CASSSWTGGGFRENQPQHF. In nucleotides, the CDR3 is TGTGCCAGCAGCTCGTGGACAGGGGGTGGTTTTCGGGAAAATCAGCCCCAGCATTTT.

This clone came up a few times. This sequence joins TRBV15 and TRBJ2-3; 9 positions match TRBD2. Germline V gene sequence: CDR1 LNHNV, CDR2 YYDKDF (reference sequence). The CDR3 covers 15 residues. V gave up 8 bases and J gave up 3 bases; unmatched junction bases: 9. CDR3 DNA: TGTGCCACCCGATCCCCAGCGGGGGGTACAGATACGCAGTATTTT. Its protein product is CATRSPAGGTDTQYF.

The CDR3 region is CASSEYKPGEDTQYF. The CDR3 region has the DNA TGTGCCAGCAGTGAATATAAACCGGGAGAAGATACGCAGTATTTT. J is TRBJ2-3 and V is TRBV25-1; D might be TRBD2 (6 bases). The V end lost 0 bases, the J end lost 5 bases, and 12 bases lay between the germline ends. CDR1 MGHDK and CDR2 SYGVNS come from the germline V gene. The CDR3 spans 15 residues.

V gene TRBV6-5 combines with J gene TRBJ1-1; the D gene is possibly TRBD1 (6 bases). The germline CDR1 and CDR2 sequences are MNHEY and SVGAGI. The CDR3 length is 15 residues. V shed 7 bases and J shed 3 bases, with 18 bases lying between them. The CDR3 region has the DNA TGTGCCAGCACCAACTGGGGGGGGCTGGACACTGAAGCTTTCTTT. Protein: CASTNWGGLDTEAFF.

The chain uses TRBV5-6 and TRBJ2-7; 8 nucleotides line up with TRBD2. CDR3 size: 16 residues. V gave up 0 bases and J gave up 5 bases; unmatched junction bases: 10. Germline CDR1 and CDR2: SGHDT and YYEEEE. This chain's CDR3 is CASSLVGASGLHEQYF. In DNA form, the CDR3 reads TGTGCCAGCAGCTTGGTCGGGGCTAGCGGGCTTCACGAGCAGTACTTC.

The DNA for the CDR3 is TGTGCCAGCAGCTTAGGACTAGCGGGGACCTACAATGAGCAGTTCTTC. Residues: CASSLGLAGTYNEQFF. The chain links TRBV7-9 to TRBJ2-1, with 11 bases fitting TRBD2. V was clipped by 1 base and J by 2 bases; unmatched bases: 1. CDR3 length equals 16 residues. Germline lookup yields CDR1 SEHNR and CDR2 FQNEAQ (reference sequence).

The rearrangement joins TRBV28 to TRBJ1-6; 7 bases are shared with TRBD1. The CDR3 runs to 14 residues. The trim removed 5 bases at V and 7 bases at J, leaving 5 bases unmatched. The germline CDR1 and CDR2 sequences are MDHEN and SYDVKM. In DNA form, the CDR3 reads TGTGCCAGCAGTCACAGGGGAAACAATTCACCCCTCCACTTT. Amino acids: CASSHRGNNSPLHF.

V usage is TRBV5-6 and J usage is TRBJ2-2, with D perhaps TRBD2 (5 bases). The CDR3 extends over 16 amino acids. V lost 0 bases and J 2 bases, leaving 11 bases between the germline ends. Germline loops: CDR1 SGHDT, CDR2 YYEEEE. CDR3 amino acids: CASSLVWRANTGELFF. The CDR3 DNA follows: TGTGCCAGCAGCTTGGTATGGCGGGCTAACACCGGGGAGCTGTTTTTT.

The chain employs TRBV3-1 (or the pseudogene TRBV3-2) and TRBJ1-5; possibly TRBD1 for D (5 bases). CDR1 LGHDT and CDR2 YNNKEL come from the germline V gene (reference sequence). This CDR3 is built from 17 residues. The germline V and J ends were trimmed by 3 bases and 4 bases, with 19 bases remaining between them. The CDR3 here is CASSQSPGRGGNQPQHF. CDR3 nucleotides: TGTGCCAGCAGCCAGAGCCCCGGAAGGGGTGGGAATCAGCCCCAGCATTTT.

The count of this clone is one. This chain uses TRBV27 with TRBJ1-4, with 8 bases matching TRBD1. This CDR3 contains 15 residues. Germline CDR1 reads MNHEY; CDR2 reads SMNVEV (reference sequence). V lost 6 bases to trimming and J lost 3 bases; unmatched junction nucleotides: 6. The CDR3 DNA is TGTGCCAGCAGATTTACAGGGGGAGCTAATGAAAAACTGTTTTTT. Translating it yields CASRFTGGANEKLFF.

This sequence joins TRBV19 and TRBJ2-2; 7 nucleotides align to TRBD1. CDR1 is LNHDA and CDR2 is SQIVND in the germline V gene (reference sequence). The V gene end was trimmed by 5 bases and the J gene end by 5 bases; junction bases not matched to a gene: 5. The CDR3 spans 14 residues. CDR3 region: CASSPTGITGELFF. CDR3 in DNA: TGTGCCAGTAGTCCGACAGGGATAACCGGGGAGCTGTTTTTT.